This record covers a single TCR beta chain. Produced via immunoSEQ multiplex PCR; TCRdb's table is partial and in-frame only. The sample records more than 6,500 clones, about 71% being singletons. CDR3 size: 15 residues. Looked up from germline, CDR1 is LGHNA and CDR2 is YSLEER. The V end was cut by 1 base, the J end by 8 bases, with 17 bases between. This record belongs to a study of CD4+ T cells in melanoma. The sequence was collected from a human donor with melanoma. This sequence joins TRBV4-3 and TRBJ1-2; no reliable D call. Sequenced material: cells from a culture (not recorded whether cultured in vitro). This chain's CDR3 is CASSQVVGPLGGYTF. For the CDR3, the DNA is TGCGCCAGCAGCCAAGTCGTTGGTCCCTTAGGGGGCTACACCTTC.